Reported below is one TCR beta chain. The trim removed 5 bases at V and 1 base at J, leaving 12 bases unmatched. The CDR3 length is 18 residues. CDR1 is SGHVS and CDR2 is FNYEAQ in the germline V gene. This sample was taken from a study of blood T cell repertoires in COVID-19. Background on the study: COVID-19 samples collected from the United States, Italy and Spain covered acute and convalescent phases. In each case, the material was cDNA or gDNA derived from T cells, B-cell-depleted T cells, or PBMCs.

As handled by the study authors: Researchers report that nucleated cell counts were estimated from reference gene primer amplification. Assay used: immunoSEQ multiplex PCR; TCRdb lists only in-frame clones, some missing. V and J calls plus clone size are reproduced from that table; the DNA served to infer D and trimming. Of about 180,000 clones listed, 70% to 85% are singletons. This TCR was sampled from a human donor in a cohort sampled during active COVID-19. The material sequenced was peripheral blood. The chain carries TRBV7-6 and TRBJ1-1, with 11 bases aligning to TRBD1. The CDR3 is CASSTRTGGAYSNTEAFF. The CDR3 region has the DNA TGTGCCAGCAGCACACGGACAGGGGGCGCGTACTCGAACACTGAAGCTTTCTTT.